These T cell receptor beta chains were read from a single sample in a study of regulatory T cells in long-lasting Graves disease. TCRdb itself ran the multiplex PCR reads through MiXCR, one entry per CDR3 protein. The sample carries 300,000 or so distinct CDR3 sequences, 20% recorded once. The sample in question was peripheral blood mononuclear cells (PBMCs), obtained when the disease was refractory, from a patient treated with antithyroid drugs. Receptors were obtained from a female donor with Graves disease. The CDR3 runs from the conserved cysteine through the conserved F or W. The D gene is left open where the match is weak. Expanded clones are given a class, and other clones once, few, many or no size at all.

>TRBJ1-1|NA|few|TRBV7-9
CASSLEQLSEAFF
TGTGCCAGCAGCTTGGAACAGTTGTCTGAAGCTTTCTTT
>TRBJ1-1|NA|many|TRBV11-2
CASSLVNAGEAFF
TGTGCCAGCAGCTTAGTAAATGCAGGAGAAGCTTTCTTT
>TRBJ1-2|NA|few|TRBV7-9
CASTISVGSHYGYTF
TGTGCCAGCACCATTAGCGTCGGGTCCCACTATGGCTACACCTTC
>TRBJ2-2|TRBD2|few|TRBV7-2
CASSPNLAGGLTGELFF
TGTGCCAGCAGCCCAAACCTAGCGGGGGGGCTCACCGGGGAGCTGTTTTTT
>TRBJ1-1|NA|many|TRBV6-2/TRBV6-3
CASSYGYIRGTEAFF
TGTGCCAGCAGTTACGGCTACATTAGGGGCACTGAAGCTTTCTTT
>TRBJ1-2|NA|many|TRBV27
CASSPYRQVPFYGYTF
TGTGCCAGCAGTCCTTACAGACAGGTTCCATTCTATGGCTACACCTTC
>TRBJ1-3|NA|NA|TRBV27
CASSTAIPGNTIYF
TGTGCCAGCTCGACAGCGATACCTGGAAACACCATATATTTT
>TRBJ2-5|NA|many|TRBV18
CASSPYNGQETQYF
TGTGCCAGCTCACCATATAACGGTCAAGAGACCCAGTACTTC
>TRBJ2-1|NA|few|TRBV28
CASSLNSGRSYNEQFF
TGTGCCAGCAGTTTAAACAGCGGCCGCTCCTACAATGAGCAGTTCTTC
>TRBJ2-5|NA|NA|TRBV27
CASSLTVSGETQYF
TGTGCCAGCAGTCTGACAGTGTCTGGAGAGACCCAGTACTTC
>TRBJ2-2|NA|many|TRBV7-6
CASSWRAQGTGELFF
TGTGCCAGCAGCTGGCGGGCCCAGGGGACCGGGGAGCTGTTTTTT
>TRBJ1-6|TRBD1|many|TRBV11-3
CASSLGTGTGTAPLHF
TGTGCCAGCAGCTTAGGGACCGGGACAGGGACGGCACCCCTCCACTTT
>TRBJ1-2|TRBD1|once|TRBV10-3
CAISESIRTGTFYGYTF
TGTGCCATCAGTGAGTCAATTCGGACAGGGACGTTTTATGGCTACACCTTC
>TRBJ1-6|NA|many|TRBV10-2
CASSEGGEGRPLHF
TGCGCCAGCAGTGAGGGGGGGGAGGGCCGCCCCCTCCACTTT
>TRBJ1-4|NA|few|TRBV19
CASSIRGGSNEKLFF
TGTGCCAGTAGTATTCGGGGAGGAAGTAATGAAAAACTGTTTTTT
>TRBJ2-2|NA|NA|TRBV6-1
CASSPPRGPGELFF
TGTGCCAGCAGCCCACCCCGGGGTCCCGGGGAGCTGTTTTTT
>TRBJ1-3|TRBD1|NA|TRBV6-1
CATSSSDRGPGNTIYF
TGTGCCACCAGCTCTAGTGACAGGGGGCCAGGAAACACCATATATTTT
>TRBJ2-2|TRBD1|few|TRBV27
CASSLSRDRTGSGELFF
TGTGCCAGCAGTTTATCGCGGGATAGGACAGGGAGCGGGGAGCTGTTTTTT
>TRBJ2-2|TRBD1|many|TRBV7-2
CASSSGQGGTGELFF
TGTGCCAGCAGCAGCGGACAGGGGGGTACCGGGGAGCTGTTTTTT
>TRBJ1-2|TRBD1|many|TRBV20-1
CSARTGAGYTF
TGCAGTGCCCGGACAGGGGCTGGCTACACCTTC
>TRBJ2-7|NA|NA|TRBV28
CASSSQGFGQYF
TGTGCCAGCAGTTCCCAGGGATTTGGGCAGTACTTC
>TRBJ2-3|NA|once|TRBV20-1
CSARDNSRLGTQYF
TGCAGTGCTAGAGATAATTCCCGACTTGGGACGCAGTATTTT
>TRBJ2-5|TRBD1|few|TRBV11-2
CASSPGTGSFVETQYF
TGTGCCAGCAGCCCGGGGACAGGGTCATTTGTAGAGACCCAGTACTTC
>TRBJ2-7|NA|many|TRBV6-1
CASSDPFIAGDYEQYF
TGTGCCAGCAGCGACCCTTTCATCGCCGGGGACTACGAGCAGTACTTC
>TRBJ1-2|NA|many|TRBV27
CASSSLRFGGDRGYGYTF
TGTGCCAGCAGTTCCCTCAGGTTTGGGGGGGATAGGGGTTATGGCTACACCTTC